What follows is one TCR beta chain and its context. Its antigen has not been determined. The CDR3 regions of human TCRbeta chains were analyzed by immunosequencing. The source study handled its data this way. Repertoire TCRs were matched against a reference library of SARS-CoV-2-specific TCRs generated with the MIRA antigen-specificity platform. Breadth meant the fraction of unique TCRs that were SARS-CoV-2-associated, whereas depth meant the fraction of total T cells that were SARS-CoV-2-associated. Each spike-specific TCR was assigned to its reactive spike region and to a CD4 or CD8 class using the MIRA data. Log10-transformed breadth and depth values were compared by one-way ANOVA with Sidak's multiple comparisons tests. Held by TCRdb, this immuneACCESS table contains in-frame sequences only and omits some clones. Under half of the omission traces to an unresolved V gene where checked; the cause of the rest is unknown. V and J calls plus clone size are reproduced from that table; the DNA served to infer D and trimming. The sample's records list around 150,000 clones. 2% to 2.5% of the sample lies in the top ten.

Measured from the cysteine to the phenylalanine, the CDR3 is 15 residues long. CDR3 DNA only is kept here, 45 bases in frame from base 1. Deletion took 6 bases off V and 1 base off J, with a span of 13 bases between the germline ends. CDR1 MNHEY and CDR2 SVGAGI were looked up in the germline V gene. The sample's time point label, in plain terms: baseline before first vaccination. Samples from vaccinated people were obtained from the UK trials COV001 and COV002, which included a single-blind randomized controlled phase 2/3 trial of AZD1222 (ChAdOx1 nCoV-19) in healthy adults. For TCRbeta chain sequencing, PBMC samples from trial participants were taken at day 0 and at day 28 after the second dose. The data were taken from a study of T cell responses to AZD1222 COVID-19 vaccine (dated by TCRdb to the early 2020s). With respect to the entire study: TCR sequencing covered 230 or so trial participants: nearly 210 given two doses of AZD1222 and around 26 given two doses of MenACWY control vaccine. Enrollment into the trials was organized by age into subgroups of 18-55, 56-69 and 70-plus years, and those subgroups contained approximately 160, 26 and 62 TCR-sequenced participants, respectively. Broader findings and caveats from the paper: The whole spike protein was spanned by vaccine-associated CD4 TCRs, and dominant responses were seen in regions 160-218 and 743-854. Most participants were white British and females outnumbered males, and the authors suggested that clonal diversity may have been underestimated. Epitopes outside the regions mutated in the B.1.351 and B.1.1.7 variants were reportedly recognized by nearly half of the unique spike-specific TCRs. Only five to seven AZD1222 recipients were SARS-CoV-2 seropositive at baseline, limiting conclusions about previously exposed vaccinees. After two AZD1222 doses, spike-specific TCR breadth and depth were significantly higher than at day 0 and than in MenACWY recipients. Because no day 14 peak-response samples were available, repertoires were characterized only after the peak T cell response. In the small 56-69-year group, the increase in depth fell short of significance, most likely because of low power.

This clonotype originated in an adult in good health. The sample was peripheral blood. The chain was built from TRBV6-5 and TRBJ1-5; the D gene is perhaps TRBD1, on 6 matching bases. The nucleotides are TGTGCCAGCAGGGGGCGGGGGCCCAGCAATCAGCCCCAGCATTTT. This translates into CASRGRGPSNQPQHF.